A selection of T cell receptor beta chains follows, all from one sample in a study of T cells after yellow fever vaccination. TCRdb itself ran the 5' RACE reads through MiXCR, one entry per CDR3 protein. The data hold approximately 300,000 distinct CDR3 sequences, with around 6.8% observed a single time. The sample was PBMCs, taken about 41 days after the first yellow fever vaccination. Every receptor here comes from a man younger than 35 who received the YFV17D yellow fever vaccine. CDR3s include the opening cysteine and the closing phenylalanine or tryptophan. A D gene is named only where the DNA matches it firmly. Size is omitted from some rows. Given values are once, few, many or a class for expanded clones.

size	J	D	V	DNA	CDR3
few	TRBJ1-4	NA	TRBV6-1	TGTGCCAGCAGTGAATTTCGGCAGGGCTTTGAAAAACTGTTTTTT	CASSEFRQGFEKLFF
NA	TRBJ2-5	TRBD2	TRBV12-3/TRBV12-4	TGTGCCAGCAGTTCTCCCGGACTAGCCGCGGGGGAGACCCAGTACTTC	CASSSPGLAAGETQYF
many	TRBJ2-6	NA	TRBV6-1	TGTGCCAGCAGAGATGAAGGGGCCTCTGGGGCCAACGTCCTGACTTTC	CASRDEGASGANVLTF
few	TRBJ2-7	TRBD1	TRBV14	TGTGCCAGCAGCCGCCTTGGACAGGCCACCTACGAGCAGTACTTC	CASSRLGQATYEQYF
NA	TRBJ1-2	NA	TRBV5-5	TGTGCCAGCAGCATCGGGACGGGGAGGTATGGCTACACCTTC	CASSIGTGRYGYTF
many	TRBJ2-3	TRBD2	TRBV2	TGTGCCAGCAGTGTCGGGCGGGGGGGCACAGATACGCAGTATTTT	CASSVGRGGTDTQYF
NA	TRBJ2-3	TRBD2	TRBV12-3/TRBV12-4	TGTGCCAGCAGTTTAGCGGCGACTAGCGGGGTTAATACGCAGTATTTT	CASSLAATSGVNTQYF
NA	TRBJ2-2	TRBD1	TRBV6-1	TGTGCCAGCAGTGTCGACAGGGGACGAGGGGAGCTGTTTTTT	CASSVDRGRGELFF
few	TRBJ1-3	NA	TRBV5-1	TGCGCCAGCAGCCCGGAAGGCAACTCTGGAAACACCATATATTTT	CASSPEGNSGNTIYF
many	TRBJ2-2	NA	TRBV12-3/TRBV12-4	TGTGCCAGCAGTACCACCGTCGGGGAGCTGTTTTTT	CASSTTVGELFF
many	TRBJ1-6	TRBD1	TRBV7-9	TGTGCCAGCAGCCGCGGACAGGCTAATTCACCCCTCCACTTT	CASSRGQANSPLHF
NA	TRBJ1-2	TRBD1	TRBV5-1	TGCGCCAGCAGCTTGGGGTGGACAGGTTCACAAGGGAATGGCTACACCTTC	CASSLGWTGSQGNGYTF
few	TRBJ1-3	NA	TRBV7-6	TGTGCCAGCAGCTTATTACAGGGCTCCATATATTTT	CASSLLQGSIYF
many	TRBJ2-6	NA	TRBV7-2	TGTGCCAGCAGCTTAGACCACTCCGGGGCCAACGTCCTGACTTTC	CASSLDHSGANVLTF
few	TRBJ1-2	NA	TRBV6-2/TRBV6-3	TGTGCCAGCAGTTACTCGGATTACAGGGTAATAAACGGCTACACCTTC	CASSYSDYRVINGYTF
few	TRBJ1-1	NA	TRBV5-1	TGCGCCAGCAGCTTGTCGCAGGCACCCTCGAACACTGAAGCTTTCTTT	CASSLSQAPSNTEAFF
NA	TRBJ1-3	TRBD1	TRBV6-1	TGTGCCAGCAGCGGACAGGGGCCCTCCTCAGGCTCTGGAAACACCATATATTTT	CASSGQGPSSGSGNTIYF
NA	TRBJ2-6	NA	TRBV5-4	TGTGCCAGCAGCTTGGGACAAGGAGTCCCCTCTGGGGCCAACGTCCTGACTTTC	CASSLGQGVPSGANVLTF
few	TRBJ2-3	NA	TRBV7-3	TGTGCCAGCAGCCCCCTTTGGGGGGGGGCCGGGGATACGCAGTATTTT	CASSPLWGGAGDTQYF
NA	TRBJ2-1	TRBD1	TRBV28	TGTGCCAGCACCACCGCAGGGGGCTCCTACAATGAGCAGTTCTTC	CASTTAGGSYNEQFF
few	TRBJ2-3	TRBD1	TRBV5-1	TGCGCCAGCAGGGAGGACAGGGGCACAGATACGCAGTATTTT	CASREDRGTDTQYF
NA	TRBJ2-7	TRBD1	TRBV6-2/TRBV6-3	TGTGCCAGCAGTAGGGGCATATTGGACAGGGCCTACGAGCAGTACTTC	CASSRGILDRAYEQYF
many	TRBJ1-6	TRBD1	TRBV7-3	TGTGCCAGCAGCCGGGACAGTTATAATTCACCCCTCCACTTT	CASSRDSYNSPLHF
NA	TRBJ1-2	NA	TRBV30	TGTGCCTGGAGTGTGACATCAGGGGACGGCTACACCTTC	CAWSVTSGDGYTF
NA	TRBJ1-1	NA	TRBV6-2/TRBV6-3	TGTGCCACCTCACTAGGGGGGAACACTGAAGCTTTCTTT	CATSLGGNTEAFF
few	TRBJ1-4	TRBD1	TRBV4-1	TGCGCCAGCAGCCCGGGACAGGGGGCAAATGAAAAACTGTTTTTT	CASSPGQGANEKLFF
few	TRBJ2-3	NA	TRBV27	TGTGCCAGCACGCGGATCGGCACAGATACGCAGTATTTT	CASTRIGTDTQYF
NA	TRBJ2-3	TRBD1	TRBV5-4	TGTGCGTCTGGGGGATCCGGGACAGGGTCTATAGATACGCAGTATTTT	CASGGSGTGSIDTQYF
few	TRBJ1-5	TRBD1	TRBV24-1	TGTGCCACCAGTGAGGGGACAGGGGGGAATCAGCCCCAGCATTTT	CATSEGTGGNQPQHF
few	TRBJ2-5	NA	TRBV7-2	TGTGCCAGCAGCCCCCAGGCTAGACGTGATCAGACCCAGTACTTC	CASSPQARRDQTQYF
NA	TRBJ1-1	NA	TRBV5-1	TGCGCCAGCAGCTTGGACCCGGGGCCATTTGAAGCTTTCTTT	CASSLDPGPFEAFF
few	TRBJ1-1	NA	TRBV5-6	TGTGCCAGCAGCGCACCTTATGAATCGAACACTGAAGCTTTCTTT	CASSAPYESNTEAFF
NA	TRBJ1-1	NA	TRBV20-1	TGCAGTGCCAGTCGACAGGACAACACTGAAGCTTTCTTT	CSASRQDNTEAFF
NA	TRBJ2-3	NA	TRBV10-3	TGTGCCATCAGTGATGGGCAAGCAGATACGCAGTATTTT	CAISDGQADTQYF
many	TRBJ2-3	TRBD1	TRBV5-1	TGCGCCAGCACCTACGGAGGGACAGGGCTGGCGGGAGATACGCAGTATTTT	CASTYGGTGLAGDTQYF
few	TRBJ2-1	NA	TRBV28	TGTGCCAGCAGTCGACAAAACGGGGGACAGCAGTTCTTC	CASSRQNGGQQFF
few	TRBJ1-5	NA	TRBV28	TGTGCCAGCTGCCGGGACCTCAAAATCCAGCCCCAGCATTTT	CASCRDLKIQPQHF
NA	TRBJ2-3	TRBD2	TRBV10-3	TGTGCCATCAGTGATTTAGCGGGGGGAGCAGATACGCAGTATTTT	CAISDLAGGADTQYF
few	TRBJ2-3	NA	TRBV28	TGTGCCAGCAAACACAGGGATACGCAGTATTTT	CASKHRDTQYF
many	TRBJ1-1	NA	TRBV7-8	TGTGCCAGCAGCTTAAGGGCTGGAAACACTGAAGCTTTCTTT	CASSLRAGNTEAFF
many	TRBJ2-7	NA	TRBV7-7	TGTGCCAGCAGCCCCCCAGTTGGCCCTAAGTACTTC	CASSPPVGPKYF
few	TRBJ2-7	TRBD1	TRBV6-1	TGTGCCAGCAGCAACGCTCCGGGACAGGGGACCTACGAGCAGTACTTC	CASSNAPGQGTYEQYF
NA	TRBJ1-5	NA	TRBV12-3/TRBV12-4	TGTGCCAGCAGTTTAGGGGAGGGTCCCCAGCCCCAGCATTTT	CASSLGEGPQPQHF
NA	TRBJ2-3	NA	TRBV28	TGTGCCAGCAGTGAGCCGGGACTGACCCGTTGGCAGTATTTT	CASSEPGLTRWQYF
NA	TRBJ1-1	NA	TRBV10-3	TGTGCCATCAGGAGGGACCCTGGGGGTACTGAAGCTTTCTTT	CAIRRDPGGTEAFF
NA	TRBJ2-5	TRBD2	TRBV19	TGTGCCAGTAGTATTCGTGGACTAGCGGGGGCCGTACGCCAAGAGACCCAGTACTTC	CASSIRGLAGAVRQETQYF
NA	TRBJ2-5	NA	TRBV7-2	TGTGCCAGCAGCCCTAGCAGGGCCCAGGAGACCCAGTACTTC	CASSPSRAQETQYF
NA	TRBJ1-1	NA	TRBV18	TGTGCCAGCTCACCACTAAATTCTGAAGCTTTCTTT	CASSPLNSEAFF
few	TRBJ2-5	NA	TRBV7-8	TGTGCCAGCAGCCCCTCCCGGGTTCAAGAGACCCAGTACTTC	CASSPSRVQETQYF
NA	TRBJ2-5	TRBD2	TRBV11-1	TGTGCCAGCAGCCCCGGGACTAGCGGGGACCCACTTATTGAAGAGACCCAGTACTTC	CASSPGTSGDPLIEETQYF
NA	TRBJ1-4	NA	TRBV10-3	TGTGCCATCAGTGAGTTTAAGGGTGCAACTAATGAAAAACTGTTTTTT	CAISEFKGATNEKLFF
NA	TRBJ2-5	NA	TRBV7-2	TGTGCCAGCAGCTCGGGGACTTTAAAAGAGACCCAGTACTTC	CASSSGTLKETQYF
NA	TRBJ2-1	NA	TRBV3-1	TGTGCCACCTCCCAAGATTGGCGCTCCTACAATGAGCAGTTCTTC	CATSQDWRSYNEQFF